These 7 T cell receptor beta chains originate from one sample sequenced in a study of untreated major depressive disorder (dated by TCRdb to 2017 to 2018). The study at large found these results: In CD4+ T cells, sequencing confirmed that depressed patients used TRBV05-01 (Vbeta 5.1) more than controls did, with a one-tailed test giving p = 0.040.

The method was the immunoSEQ multiplex PCR assay. Not all clones reach the TCRdb copy of this immuneACCESS table, which keeps in-frame sequences only. Checked studies attribute under half of the gap to unresolved V genes and leave the rest unexplained. Present in this sample are 10,000 to 15,000 clones, about 90% of which were seen just once. Approximately 0.82% of the sample rests with the top ten. These receptors have no known antigen. The specimen sequenced was CD4+ T cells from PBMCs. These receptors were obtained from a man in his thirties or forties with major depressive disorder.

The chain employs TRBV27 and TRBJ2-3, with 11 bases identical to TRBD2. This CDR3 has 15 amino acids. The germline gives CDR1 MNHEY, CDR2 SMNVEV (reference sequence). Unmatched junction bases numbered 7, after V lost 5 bases and J lost 6 bases. CDR3 amino acids: CASSTVAGGPDTQYF. The CDR3 DNA reads as TGTGCCAGCAGTACCGTAGCGGGGGGGCCCGATACGCAGTATTTT.

The chain links TRBV4-2 to TRBJ2-7; 7 bases align to TRBD1. With V trimmed by 3 bases and J by 3 bases, 5 bases remained unmatched. The CDR3 loop spans 14 amino acids. The V gene's germline CDR1 is LGHNA and CDR2 YNFKEQ. For the CDR3, the DNA is TGTGCCAGCAGCCAGTTAACAGGGGTCTACGAGCAGTACTTC. The encoded protein is CASSQLTGVYEQYF.

The rearrangement links TRBV18 to TRBJ2-7, with TRBD2 matching over 8 bases. Germline values: CDR1 KGHSH, CDR2 LQKENI. This CDR3 contains 16 residues. The ends lost 0 bases at V and 5 bases at J; junction bases unmatched: 9. In DNA form, the CDR3 reads TGTGCCAGCTCACCACCAGCCGGGGGGGCGGGAAACGAGCAGTACTTC. It yields the protein CASSPPAGGAGNEQYF.

J is TRBJ2-5 and V is TRBV7-3, with 7 bases fitting TRBD2. CDR1 is SGHTA, CDR2 FQGTGA, per germline. This CDR3 spans 16 amino acids. J lost 2 bases, V lost 0 bases, and 6 bases had no gene match. The CDR3 DNA sequence: TGTGCCAGCAGCTTAACCGGGGGGTATTATCAAGAGACCCAGTACTTC. Translation: CASSLTGGYYQETQYF.

The chain combines TRBV7-8 with TRBJ2-7; the D gene is possibly TRBD2 (6 bases). V lost 5 bases and J 4 bases, leaving 33 bases between the germline ends. In germline, CDR1 is SGHVS, CDR2 FQNEAQ. CDR3 length: 20 amino acids. CDR3 sequence: CASSAGPSRTALLRPYEQYF. The CDR3 nucleotides are TGTGCCAGCAGCGCGGGGCCGTCGAGGACGGCCCTCCTACGTCCATACGAGCAGTACTTC. Filled out from reference TRBV7-8 and TRBJ2-7, the complete variable domain reads GAGVSQSPRYKVAKRGQDVALRCDPISGHVSLFWYQQALGQGPEFLTYFQNEAQLDKSGLPSDRFFAERPEGSVSTLKIQRTQQEDSAVYLCASSAGPSRTALLRPYEQYFGPGTRLTVT.

The chain joins TRBV5-1 to TRBJ1-2; D might be TRBD1 (6 bases). Trimming stripped 0 bases from V and 2 bases from J, with 8 bases between. The germline V gene has CDR1 SGHRS and CDR2 YFSETQ. The CDR3 has 14 residues. The CDR3 DNA sequence: TGCGCCAGCAGCTTGGCCACAGGGAACTATGGCTACACCTTC. Protein: CASSLATGNYGYTF.

V is TRBV11-2 and J is TRBJ2-2, with no clear D. Germline-derived CDR1 and CDR2 are SGHAT and FQNNGV. The CDR3 runs to 14 residues. V was pared by 2 bases and J by 4 bases, with 8 bases between. The CDR3 loop is CASSLNPSTGELFF. The CDR3 DNA follows: TGTGCCAGCAGCTTAAACCCTAGCACCGGGGAGCTGTTTTTT.